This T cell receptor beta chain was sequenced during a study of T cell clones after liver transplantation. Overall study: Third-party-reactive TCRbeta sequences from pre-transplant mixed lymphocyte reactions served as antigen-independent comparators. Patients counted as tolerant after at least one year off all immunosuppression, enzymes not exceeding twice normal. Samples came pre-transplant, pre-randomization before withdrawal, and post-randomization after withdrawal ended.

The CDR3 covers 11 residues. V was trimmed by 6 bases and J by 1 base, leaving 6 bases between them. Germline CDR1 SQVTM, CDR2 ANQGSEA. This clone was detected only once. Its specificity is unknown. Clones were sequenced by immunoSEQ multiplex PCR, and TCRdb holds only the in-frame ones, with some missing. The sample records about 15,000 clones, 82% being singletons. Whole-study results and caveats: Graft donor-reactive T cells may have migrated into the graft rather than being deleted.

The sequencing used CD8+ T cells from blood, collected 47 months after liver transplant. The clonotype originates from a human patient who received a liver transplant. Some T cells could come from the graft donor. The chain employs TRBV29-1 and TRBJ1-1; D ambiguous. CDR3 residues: CSVQENTEAFF. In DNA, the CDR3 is TGCAGCGTCCAGGAGAACACTGAAGCTTTCTTT.